The present T cell receptor (beta chain) was sequenced within a study of T-cell memory formation after mild COVID-19. TCRdb independently ran MiXCR on the 5' RACE reads; one entry per CDR3 protein. The sample holds about 210,000 distinct CDR3 sequences, about 10% seen once. Note on this clonotype: The target antigen is unknown.

Overall study results and limits: Of the contracting clones, CD4+ ones lay mainly in CM and EM, and CD8+ ones in EMRA.

Trimming cost V 3 bases and J 4 bases; bases outside gene matches: 9. The germline V gene has CDR1 DFQATT and CDR2 SNEGSKA (reference sequence). This CDR3 comprises 15 residues. The V gene is TRBV20-1, the J gene TRBJ2-3; 8 bases align to TRBD2. This receptor was identified in a man younger than 35 who had mild COVID-19 (a few samples of this study predate the infection). Cell type and time point are not known. Sequences were obtained from PBMCs or a T cell subset sorted from them (not recorded which). Written as DNA, the CDR3 is TGCAGTGCTAGCGCCCCGCAGCGGGGGCCAGATACGCAGTATTTT. Amino acids: CSASAPQRGPDTQYF.